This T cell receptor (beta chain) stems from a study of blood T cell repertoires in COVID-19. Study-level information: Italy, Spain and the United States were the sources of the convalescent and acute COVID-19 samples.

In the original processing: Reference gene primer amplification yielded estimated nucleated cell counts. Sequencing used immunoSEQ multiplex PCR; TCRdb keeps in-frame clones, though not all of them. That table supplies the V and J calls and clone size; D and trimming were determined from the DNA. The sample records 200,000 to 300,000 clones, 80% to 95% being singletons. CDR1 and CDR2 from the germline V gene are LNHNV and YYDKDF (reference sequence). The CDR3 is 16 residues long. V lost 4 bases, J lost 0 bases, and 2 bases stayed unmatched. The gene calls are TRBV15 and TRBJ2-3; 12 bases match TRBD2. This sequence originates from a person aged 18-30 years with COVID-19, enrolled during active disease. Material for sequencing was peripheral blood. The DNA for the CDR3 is TGTGCCACCAGCATGGGGACTAGCGGGAGCACAGATACGCAGTATTTT. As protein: CATSMGTSGSTDTQYF.